This T cell receptor (beta chain) came from a study of T cell responses to AZD1222 COVID-19 vaccine. V was trimmed by 1 base and J by 4 bases, leaving 16 bases between them. CDR1 is LGHDT, CDR2 YNNKEL, per germline (reference sequence). This CDR3 contains 16 residues. General study findings and limits: Scientists sampled the repertoires only once the peak T cell response had passed.

Remarks on this clone: What it binds is not known.

Data came from immunoSEQ multiplex PCR; TCRdb stores just in-frame clones and leaves some out. The sample comprises 90,000 or so clones, about 88% of which are singletons, and under 25% rests with the top ten. The receptor was isolated from an adult in good health. This chain uses TRBV3-1 (or the pseudogene TRBV3-2) with TRBJ1-2; the D gene is possibly TRBD1 (5 bases). The material was peripheral blood, obtained on day 0 of AZD1222 vaccination. This CDR3 reads CASSQALLQAIYGYTF. Written as DNA, the CDR3 is TGTGCCAGCAGCCAAGCTCTTTTACAGGCAATCTATGGCTACACCTTC.